The 23 T cell receptor beta chains listed next were all sequenced from one sample in a study of cytomegalovirus exposure and HLA in healthy donors. Primers included in the PCR were 60 Vbeta and 13 Jbeta primers. Using immunoSEQ multiplex PCR, the repertoire was profiled, and TCRdb retains in-frame clones only, with some absent. The table shows roughly 100,000 clones, with over 55% occurring only once. The sample taken for sequencing was PBMCs. The source of these receptors is a young woman in good health and CMV-seropositive.

This clone was counted only a few times. The gene calls are TRBV18 and TRBJ2-5; tentative D call: TRBD1 (6 bases). The germline V gene has CDR1 KGHSH and CDR2 LQKENI. CDR3 length: 14 residues. Trimming pared 2 bases from V and 0 bases from J, leaving 7 bases between. CDR3 in amino acids: CASSPTGNQETQYF. The CDR3 region has the DNA TGTGCCAGCTCACCAACAGGGAACCAAGAGACCCAGTACTTC.

The rearrangement joins TRBV18 to TRBJ1-6; D gene unclear. The length of the CDR3 is 16 residues. V gave up 6 bases and J gave up 0 bases, with 12 bases separating them. The germline CDR1 and CDR2 sequences are KGHSH and LQKENI. CDR3 in amino acids: CASSPSMSSYNSPLHF. The DNA for the CDR3 is TGTGCCAGCTCTCCTTCCATGAGCTCCTATAATTCACCCCTCCACTTT.

The CDR3 protein is CASSQETPSSYNSPLHF. CDR3 nucleotides: TGCGCCAGCAGCCAAGAAACCCCGAGCTCCTATAATTCACCCCTCCACTTT. The rearrangement joins TRBV4-3 to TRBJ1-6; D is unclear. Looked up from germline, CDR1 is LGHNA and CDR2 is YSLEER. Trimming removed 0 bases from V and 0 bases from J, with 9 bases in between. The CDR3 sequence is 17 residues long.

J is TRBJ2-4 and V is TRBV15, with D perhaps matching TRBD2 (7 bases). This CDR3 has 15 amino acids. V was shortened by 9 bases and J by 0 bases, with 15 bases between the two germline ends. The germline V gene has CDR1 LNHNV and CDR2 YYDKDF (reference sequence). The CDR3 nucleotides are TGTGCCACTGAAGGGCGGGGGCTAGCCAAAAACATTCAGTACTTC. Translation: CATEGRGLAKNIQYF. Full variable domain (outside the CDR3, taken from reference TRBV15 and TRBJ2-4): DAMVIQNPRYQVTQFGKPVTLSCSQTLNHNVMYWYQQKSSQAPKLLFHYYDKDFNNEADTPDNFQSRRPNTSFCFLDIRSPGLGDTAMYLCATEGRGLAKNIQYFGAGTRLSVL.

This sequence joins TRBV15 and TRBJ2-7; 9 bases fit TRBD2. Germline lookup yields CDR1 LNHNV and CDR2 YYDKDF (reference sequence). CDR3 size: 17 residues. Trimming cost V 4 bases and J 0 bases; bases outside gene matches: 10. DNA of the CDR3: TGTGCCACCAGCACCCTCACCGGGACTAGCTACTCCTACGAGCAGTACTTC. Translating gives CATSTLTGTSYSYEQYF.

The V and J genes are TRBV19 and TRBJ1-6, with TRBD1 identical over 7 bases. Germline V CDR1 and CDR2: LNHDA, SQIVND (reference sequence). The V segment lost 5 bases and the J segment 7 bases; nucleotides outside the gene matches: 8. The CDR3 runs 15 residues. The CDR3 region is CASSAPQGWNSPLHF. CDR3 coding DNA: TGTGCCAGTAGTGCCCCACAGGGGTGGAATTCACCCCTCCACTTT.

The chain links TRBV7-2 to TRBJ1-1, with D unclear. Deletions cut 5 bases from V and 2 bases from J, with 27 bases between. Germline values: CDR1 SGHTA, CDR2 FQGNSA. The CDR3 covers 19 residues. Here the CDR3 DNA reads TGTGCCAGCAGCCTAGTAGCCGGTTCCCGGTTCGGCAGCAACACTGAAGCTTTCTTT. It translates to CASSLVAGSRFGSNTEAFF.

This clone was detected a few times. The gene calls are TRBV7-3 and TRBJ1-6; D gene unclear. The CDR3 runs 14 residues. Trimming cost V 1 base and J 5 bases, with 6 bases left between them. CDR1 is SGHTA and CDR2 is FQGTGA in the germline V gene. In DNA, the CDR3 is TGTGCCAGCAGCTTAATGGGCAATAATTCACCCCTCCACTTT. It yields the protein CASSLMGNNSPLHF.

The chain combines TRBV27 with TRBJ1-3; D is perhaps TRBD1 (5 bases). The CDR3 length is 15 residues. Trimming removed 8 bases at V and 0 bases at J, with 14 bases between. The germline V gene encodes CDR1 MNHEY and CDR2 SMNVEV (reference sequence). The CDR3 here is CASGIQATSGNTIYF. The CDR3 DNA sequence: TGTGCCAGCGGCATACAGGCCACCTCTGGAAACACCATATATTTT.

J is TRBJ2-7 and V is TRBV18; D is perhaps TRBD1 (5 bases). Germline-derived CDR1 and CDR2 are KGHSH and LQKENI. The V end lost 2 bases, the J end lost 0 bases, and 17 bases lay between the germline ends. The CDR3 sequence is 17 residues long. DNA of the CDR3: TGTGCCAGCTCACCAAATACAGGCGCACTTACCTCCTACGAGCAGTACTTC. Translating it yields CASSPNTGALTSYEQYF. The whole variable domain, filled in from reference TRBV18 and TRBJ2-7, reads NAGVMQNPRHLVRRRGQEARLRCSPMKGHSHVYWYRQLPEEGLKFMVYLQKENIIDESGMPKERFSAEFPKEGPSILRIQQVVRGDSAAYFCASSPNTGALTSYEQYFGPGTRLTVT.

The rearrangement links TRBV25-1 to TRBJ2-2, with D hard to call. V was shortened by 4 bases and J by 4 bases, with 7 bases between the two germline ends. The CDR3 spans 13 residues. Germline CDR1 and CDR2: MGHDK and SYGVNS. CDR3 in DNA: TGTGCCAGCAGTGGGTCACTCACCGGGGAGCTGTTTTTT. Amino acid sequence: CASSGSLTGELFF.

The chain uses TRBV7-9 and TRBJ1-5; TRBD1 is a possible D gene (5 bases). This CDR3 has 14 amino acids. Germline assignment: CDR1 SEHNR and CDR2 FQNEAQ (reference sequence). The germline V and J ends were trimmed by 5 bases and 0 bases, with 8 bases remaining between them. In nucleotides, the CDR3 is TGTGCCAGCAGCCAGGACATTAGCAATCAGCCCCAGCATTTT. Translation: CASSQDISNQPQHF.

The chain has TRBV16 and TRBJ1-3; D gene ambiguous. This CDR3 has 14 residues. Germline V lookup: CDR1 KGHSY, CDR2 FQNENV. V gave up 3 bases and J gave up 4 bases, with 10 bases separating them. Here the CDR3 reads CASSQRGIGNTIYF. CDR3 nucleotide sequence: TGTGCCAGCAGCCAGCGGGGAATCGGAAACACCATATATTTT.

CDR3 in DNA: TGCGCCAGCAGCCAAGATGGGGACAGGGATGGCTACACCTTC. Amino acids: CASSQDGDRDGYTF. This rearrangement joins TRBV4-3 to TRBJ1-2; 9 bases are shared with TRBD1. The CDR3 length is 14 residues. V was clipped by 0 bases and J by 6 bases; unmatched bases: 2. The germline gives CDR1 LGHNA, CDR2 YSLEER.

The rearrangement joins TRBV6-1 to TRBJ2-7; a possible D gene is TRBD1 (6 bases). With 6 bases removed from V and 2 bases from J, the gap between germline ends came to 11 bases. CDR3 length equals 13 residues. The germline CDR1 and CDR2 sequences are MNHNS and SASEGT. CDR3 in amino acids: CASSTEGAYEQYF. As DNA, the CDR3 is TGTGCCAGCAGCACAGAGGGGGCCTACGAGCAGTACTTC.

This chain joins TRBV30 and TRBJ2-7; D may be TRBD1 (5 bases). V shed 0 bases and J shed 9 bases, with 24 bases lying between them. This CDR3 region has 16 residues. Per the germline V gene, CDR1 is GTSNPN and CDR2 is SVGIG (reference sequence). This CDR3 reads CAWSVKGAGPVFGQYF. CDR3 DNA: TGTGCCTGGAGTGTTAAGGGTGCAGGGCCTGTCTTCGGGCAGTACTTC.

This clone was counted only a few times. The chain uses TRBV5-4 and TRBJ2-5, with 8 bases lining up with TRBD2. Trimming removed 3 bases from V and 1 base from J; junction bases left unmatched: 14. CDR3 length: 18 amino acids. Germline V gene data show CDR1 as SGHNT and CDR2 as YYREEE (reference sequence). The CDR3 is CASSSGPFRGGVQETQYF. The CDR3 bases are TGTGCCAGCAGCTCCGGCCCCTTTCGGGGGGGGGTCCAAGAGACCCAGTACTTC.

The chain combines TRBV28 with TRBJ1-1, with a weak D call TRBD1 (5 bases). V was pared by 8 bases and J by 7 bases, with 14 bases between. CDR1 and CDR2 (germline): MDHEN, SYDVKM. The CDR3 length is 12 residues. CDR3 in DNA: TGTGCCAGCCTCGGGCCGGGGGATGAAGCTTTCTTT. It yields the protein CASLGPGDEAFF.

The chain uses TRBV9 and TRBJ2-2; TRBD2 aligns across 8 bases. Germline trimming cut 3 bases from V and 0 bases from J; bases unmatched to any gene: 1. Germline CDR1 reads SGDLS; CDR2 reads YYNGEE. The CDR3 spans 15 residues. The CDR3 loop reads CASSEAGANTGELFF. CDR3 DNA: TGTGCCAGCAGCGAAGCGGGAGCGAACACCGGGGAGCTGTTTTTT.

This clone appeared a few times. J is TRBJ2-5 and V is TRBV5-4, with D maybe TRBD2 (6 bases). Per the germline V gene, CDR1 is SGHNT and CDR2 is YYREEE (reference sequence). This CDR3 comprises 14 residues. V was pared by 0 bases and J by 4 bases, with 10 bases between. CDR3 region: CASSLGTGGETQYF. DNA for the CDR3: TGTGCCAGCAGCTTGGGAACCGGGGGAGAGACCCAGTACTTC.

The chain uses TRBV10-3 and TRBJ2-5, with TRBD2 matching 7 bases. This CDR3 is 13 amino acids long. Germline loops: CDR1 ENHRY, CDR2 SYGVKD. Unmatched junction bases numbered 6, after V lost 7 bases and J lost 4 bases. This chain's CDR3 is CAIMREPGETQYF. As DNA, the CDR3 is TGTGCCATCATGCGGGAGCCAGGAGAGACCCAGTACTTC.

The chain is built from TRBV19 and TRBJ1-5; TRBD1 might be the D (6 bases). V shed 4 bases and J shed 3 bases, with 10 bases lying between them. CDR1 and CDR2 from the germline V gene are LNHDA and SQIVND (reference sequence). The length of the CDR3 is 14 residues. Here the CDR3 DNA reads TGTGCCAGTAGTAAGACAGGACCCAATCAGCCCCAGCATTTT. Its protein product is CASSKTGPNQPQHF.

This sequence joins TRBV4-3 and TRBJ2-3, with 11 positions matching TRBD2. CDR1 LGHNA and CDR2 YSLEER come from the germline V gene. The CDR3 loop spans 18 amino acids. V lost 1 base to trimming and J lost 2 bases; unmatched junction nucleotides: 8. CDR3 nucleotide sequence: TGCGCCAGCAGCCAAGGGCTGTCTAGCGGGGGGACCACAGATACGCAGTATTTT. It codes for CASSQGLSSGGTTDTQYF.